Described below is a single TCR beta chain sequence and its context. The table lists this clonotype with many counts. This clone's antigen is unknown. No much larger clone is present one base from it, and per-base qualities are unavailable. The sample is drawn from a study of early T cells in non-severe SARS-CoV-2 infection (dated by TCRdb to about 2021). Regarding the complete study: Because TCR sequencing was done on bulk RNA from unsorted whole blood, the alpha and beta chains could not be paired.

Libraries came from 5' RACE. Data came from a NextSeq 500. The TCR library protocol attached unique molecular identifiers to individual cDNA molecules to correct for sequencing error and PCR bias. Both TCR alpha and beta chains were sequenced, and tight co-correlation was observed between alpha and beta sequence abundances in each sample. Turning to the authors' computational methods: Decombinator V4 was used to perform V gene, J gene and CDR3 annotation of TCR sequences. TCRs were defined as expanded if a significant change between any two time points was detected under a Poisson model with p below 0.0001. TCR abundances were normalised to the total number of TCRs sequenced per sample and expressed as counts per million. MAIT TCRs were defined by TRAV1-2 paired with TRAJ12, TRAJ20 or TRAJ33, and iNKT TCRs by TRAV10 paired with TRAJ18. VDJdb, accessed on 1 November 2021, was searched for TCRs annotated for CMV, EBV and SARS-CoV-2, and TCRs annotated for more than one antigen were excluded. TCRdb took the public reads, trimmed them with fastp at Q25, ran MiXCR for clone calling and kept in-frame beta chains. Rows are unified per CDR3 protein, each entry keeping the most common DNA and genes. TCRdb assigned the V and J calls; the authors' analysis was not used. Across this sample there are 40,000 to 50,000 distinct CDR3 sequences, with approximately 5.1% seen only once. Jointly, the top ten make up roughly 5.4% of the sample.

CDR1 is given as DFQATT and CDR2 as SNEGSKA, both from the germline V gene (reference sequence). Counted from cysteine to phenylalanine, this CDR3 has 14 amino acids. Only the CDR3 DNA is retained, 42 bases long and in frame from the first base. V sheds 6 bases and J sheds 0 bases, leaving 15 bases between their ends. The study was a case-control design nested within a healthcare worker cohort in London, UK, with weekly nasopharyngeal swab PCR tests and blood sampling. Between 23 and 31 March 2020, the week of the UK lockdown, healthcare workers were enrolled and then followed up weekly for as long as 16 weeks. Summary of the overall study and its limitations: VDJdb matching was skewed toward anti-spike CD8 responses and likely underestimated virus-specific expansions, missing private and CD4 specificities.

The source was whole blood, collected at baseline. The receptor was derived from an adult who was a healthcare worker with PCR-confirmed SARS-CoV-2 infection or an uninfected control (not recorded which). The rearranged chain carries TRBV20-1 and TRBJ2-7; the D gene assignment is ambiguous. The CDR3 reads CSAVEVWGSYEQYF. The DNA reads as follows: TGCAGTGCCGTCGAGGTCTGGGGCTCCTACGAGCAGTACTTC.